The 19 T cell receptor beta chains given below trace back to one sample, sequenced in a study of human T cells and chemical hapten exposure. The sample's time point: patch test 3, about 24 weeks after DPC sensitization. Regarding treatment: therapeutic diphenylcyclopropenone sensitization with weekly scalp DPC. Each CDR3 protein is one row after TCRdb ran MiXCR on the RACE reads. The profile shows tens of thousands of distinct CDR3 sequences, 11% of them singletons. The specimen comprised whole blood, sampled in connection with sensitization to the hapten diphenylcyclopropenone (DPC). Receptors originate from a woman between 45 and 65 years old with alopecia areata. Some clones in this sample may be carry-over from other donors' samples.

The table lists this clonotype with many counts. V is TRBV6-2 or TRBV6-3 and J is TRBJ1-5; 7 nucleotides match TRBD1. Unmatched junction bases numbered 6, after V lost 3 bases and J lost 1 base. The CDR3 extends over 16 amino acids. The germline gives CDR1 MNHEY, CDR2 SVGEGT. CDR3 region: CASSYEGARSNQPQHF. Here the CDR3 DNA reads TGTGCCAGCAGTTATGAGGGGGCGAGGAGCAATCAGCCCCAGCATTTT.

This clonotype appeared a few times. The J gene is TRBJ2-7, the V gene TRBV3-1, with D tentatively TRBD2 (5 bases). CDR3 length: 17 amino acids. CDR1 is LGHDT, CDR2 YNNKEL, per germline (reference sequence). V was cut by 3 bases and J by 5 bases, with 23 bases left in between. The CDR3 DNA follows: TGTGCCAGCAGCCATGTTCCAGCGGCGAAGATTCGCGACGAGCAGTACTTC. It specifies CASSHVPAAKIRDEQYF.

A few counts support this clonotype. The gene calls are TRBV4-2 and TRBJ1-6, with 7 bases lining up with TRBD1. The J segment lost 8 bases and the V segment lost 7 bases, leaving 14 bases of the junction unmatched. The CDR3 runs to 16 residues. Germline lookup yields CDR1 LGHNA and CDR2 YNFKEQ. This chain's CDR3 is CASKDNPGQRDSPLHF. CDR3 nucleotide sequence: TGTGCCAGCAAAGACAACCCGGGACAGAGGGATTCACCCCTCCACTTT.

This clonotype showed up just a few times. The CDR3 is CASSMRGHNEQFF. The CDR3 nucleotides read TGTGCCAGTAGTATGAGGGGACACAATGAGCAGTTCTTC. The rearrangement joins TRBV19 to TRBJ2-1; possibly TRBD1 or TRBD2 for D (5 bases each). The V gene lost 3 bases and the J gene lost 5 bases, with 8 bases spanning the gap. CDR1 is LNHDA, CDR2 SQIVND, per germline (reference sequence). The CDR3 has 13 residues.

This clonotype was found a few times. The chain joins TRBV11-2 to TRBJ1-1; D unresolved. The CDR3 contains 12 residues. V was clipped by 1 base and J by 5 bases, with 5 bases between them. Germline-derived CDR1 and CDR2 are SGHAT and FQNNGV. In nucleotides, the CDR3 is TGTGCCAGCAGCTTAGGTCGGACTGAAGCTTTCTTT. Translating gives CASSLGRTEAFF.

The table lists this clonotype with a few counts. The chain links TRBV7-6 to TRBJ2-5; the match to TRBD1 covers 8 bases. Germline V gene lookup returns CDR1 SGHVS and CDR2 FNYEAQ. V dropped 5 bases and J dropped 10; count of bases not matched to a gene: 15. This CDR3 has 15 amino acids. The CDR3 DNA sequence: TGTGCCAGCAGCCCCCCGGGACAGGAGACTAGGGACCAGTACTTC. It encodes CASSPPGQETRDQYF.

This clonotype was detected many times. V usage is TRBV6-5 and J usage is TRBJ2-5, with D possibly TRBD2 on 6 matching bases. CDR1 is MNHEY and CDR2 is SVGAGI in the germline V gene. This CDR3 contains 13 residues. V was pared by 8 bases and J by 5 bases, with 15 bases between. CDR3 sequence (DNA): TGTGCCAGCGGGGAAGGAGGGATGGAGACCCAGTACTTC. The encoded protein is CASGEGGMETQYF.

The J gene is TRBJ1-6, the V gene TRBV12-3 or TRBV12-4; D might be TRBD1 (6 bases). The V end lost 6 bases, the J end lost 6 bases, and 15 bases lay between the germline ends. The CDR3 extends over 15 amino acids. This CDR3 is CASSNDRSLNSPLHF. The CDR3 DNA reads TGTGCCAGCAGCAACGACAGGTCTCTTAATTCACCCCTCCACTTT.

This sequence joins TRBV29-1 and TRBJ2-7, with TRBD2 identical over 9 bases. The germline CDR1 and CDR2 sequences are SQVTM and ANQGSEA. V lost 4 bases, J lost 4 bases, and 5 bases stayed unmatched. The CDR3 totals 13 residues. CDR3 bases: TGCAGCGTTGTAGCGCGGGGGGGTTACGAGCAGTACTTC. Translated, it gives CSVVARGGYEQYF.

In its sample, this clonotype was seen many times. This sequence joins TRBV28 and TRBJ1-5, with TRBD1 as a possible D gene (5 bases). Trimming took off 5 bases at V and 11 bases at J, with 10 bases between the two ends. CDR1 MDHEN and CDR2 SYDVKM come from the germline V gene. This CDR3 is built from 11 residues. CDR3 sequence: CASSQRGTQHF. CDR3 bases: TGTGCCAGCAGTCAACGGGGCACCCAGCATTTT.

This clonotype was seen many times. V usage is TRBV28 and J usage is TRBJ2-7, with 9 nucleotides matching TRBD2. Germline V lookup: CDR1 MDHEN, CDR2 SYDVKM. The CDR3 is 20 amino acids. The V and J ends lost 3 bases and 1 base, in that order; junction bases with no gene match: 19. The CDR3 spells CASSLSRSGTSPIRSYEQYF. The DNA for the CDR3 is TGTGCCAGCAGTTTGAGCCGATCCGGGACTAGCCCGATTCGATCCTACGAGCAGTACTTC.

This clonotype was seen a handful of times. V usage is TRBV6-5 and J usage is TRBJ2-5; 7 nucleotides line up with TRBD2. The CDR3 is 13 amino acids. CDR1 MNHEY and CDR2 SVGAGI come from the germline V gene. Trimming cost V 0 bases and J 5 bases; bases outside gene matches: 0. The CDR3 DNA reads as TGTGCCAGCAGTTACTCGGGGGGGGAGACCCAGTACTTC. Protein sequence: CASSYSGGETQYF.

This clonotype was counted between two and nine times. V usage is TRBV7-2 and J usage is TRBJ1-4, with 8 bases aligning to TRBD1. Germline trimming cut 5 bases from V and 3 bases from J; bases unmatched to any gene: 5. This CDR3 is 15 amino acids long. The germline gives CDR1 SGHTA, CDR2 FQGNSA. As DNA, the CDR3 is TGTGCCAGCAGCCGCGACAGGGGAGCTAATGAAAAACTGTTTTTT. Translating gives CASSRDRGANEKLFF.

This clonotype appeared many times. The CDR3 DNA reads as TGCGCCAGCAGCCAAGGGGTCCTCGCAGGAAACACCATATATTTT. Its translation is CASSQGVLAGNTIYF. The chain has TRBV4-1 and TRBJ1-3; no clear D gene. CDR1 is MGHRA, CDR2 YSYEKL, per germline. V lost 1 base and J 4 bases, leaving 11 bases between the germline ends. The CDR3 runs to 15 residues.

This clonotype was detected many times. Here the CDR3 DNA reads TGCAGTGCCCTGCAAAGGACAGGTAGCACCGGGGAGCTGTTTTTT. Residues: CSALQRTGSTGELFF. The rearrangement links TRBV20-1 to TRBJ2-2, with 7 bases that match TRBD1. This CDR3 is 15 amino acids long. V was pared by 6 bases and J by 4 bases, with 11 bases of the junction left unmatched. Germline V gene lookup returns CDR1 DFQATT and CDR2 SNEGSKA (reference sequence).

Many counts were recorded for this clonotype. The V and J genes are TRBV5-1 and TRBJ2-5; 7 bases agree with TRBD1. The CDR3 spans 15 residues. Trimming took 4 bases from V and 2 from J; bases not matched to a gene: 8. Germline V gene sequence: CDR1 SGHRS, CDR2 YFSETQ. CDR3 in DNA: TGCGCCAGCAGCAACAACAGGGGCGGGCAAGAGACCCAGTACTTC. Translating it yields CASSNNRGGQETQYF.

This clonotype was counted at least ten times. V usage is TRBV29-1 and J usage is TRBJ2-3; 9 nucleotides align to TRBD1. Looked up from germline, CDR1 is SQVTM and CDR2 is ANQGSEA. With 6 bases clipped from V and 3 bases from J, the junction kept 4 bases outside the gene matches. The CDR3 covers 13 residues. The CDR3, as DNA: TGCAGCGTCGTCGGGACAGGGACAGATACGCAGTATTTT. It encodes CSVVGTGTDTQYF.

This clonotype was counted ten times or more. The J gene is TRBJ1-4, the V gene TRBV18; D ambiguous. Per the germline V gene, CDR1 is KGHSH and CDR2 is LQKENI. Deletions cut 2 bases from V and 1 base from J, with 5 bases between. The CDR3 is 14 amino acids. In DNA form, the CDR3 reads TGTGCCAGCTCACCAAGCGAAACTAATGAAAAACTGTTTTTT. It translates to CASSPSETNEKLFF. The full variable domain, in which reference TRBV18 and TRBJ1-4 provide the parts outside the CDR3, is NAGVMQNPRHLVRRRGQEARLRCSPMKGHSHVYWYRQLPEEGLKFMVYLQKENIIDESGMPKERFSAEFPKEGPSILRIQQVVRGDSAAYFCASSPSETNEKLFFGSGTQLSVL.

Many counts were recorded for this clonotype. The chain couples TRBV3-1 to TRBJ2-1, with D unresolved. Germline V gene sequence: CDR1 LGHDT, CDR2 YNNKEL (reference sequence). This CDR3 has 13 residues. V was trimmed by 4 bases and J by 4 bases, leaving 8 bases between them. DNA of the CDR3: TGTGCCAGCAGCCTCGACAATTACAATGAGCAGTTCTTC. This encodes CASSLDNYNEQFF.